The T cell receptor beta chain under discussion was sequenced for a study of blood T cell repertoires in COVID-19. This clone was observed once. V lost 2 bases and J lost 7; bases outside the gene matches: 4. Germline loops: CDR1 SQVTM, CDR2 ANQGSEA. The CDR3 has 12 amino acids. In the original workflow: Reference gene primer amplification gave nucleated cell count estimates. Produced via immunoSEQ multiplex PCR; TCRdb's table is partial and in-frame only. That table gives V, J and clone size, and the DNA gave D and trimming. The data show roughly 60,000 clones, around 90% seen once. This TCR was sampled from a human donor with acute or convalescent COVID-19. The donor label of this sample is uncertain. The gene calls are TRBV29-1 and TRBJ2-5; 7 bases align to TRBD1. The sample taken for sequencing was peripheral blood. As DNA, the CDR3 is TGCAGCGTTGAAAAGGGGGCGGGGACCCAGTACTTC. Residues: CSVEKGAGTQYF.